This entry lists 17 T cell receptor beta chains sequenced from one sample in a study of blood T cell repertoires in COVID-19. Measured with immunoSEQ multiplex PCR; TCRdb has only the in-frame clones, and not every one. Seen here are a few hundred thousand clones, approximately 89% observed once, and the top ten hold roughly 6.3%. Sequencing input: peripheral blood. The receptor set was obtained from a woman aged 30 to 39 with COVID-19, enrolled during active disease.

The rearrangement joins TRBV3-1 (or the pseudogene TRBV3-2) to TRBJ1-4, with D perhaps matching TRBD1 (5 bases). V lost 4 bases, J lost 0 bases, and 9 bases lay in between. Germline lookup yields CDR1 LGHDT and CDR2 YNNKEL (reference sequence). The CDR3 covers 15 residues. The CDR3: CASSRGTPTNEKLFF. DNA for the CDR3: TGTGCCAGCAGCCGCGGGACGCCAACTAATGAAAAACTGTTTTTT.

DNA of the CDR3: TGCGCCAGCAGCCCCAGACAGGGGAGAACTGAAGCTTTCTTT. This translates into CASSPRQGRTEAFF. This chain joins TRBV4-3 and TRBJ1-1, with 8 bases aligning to TRBD1. Germline V gene sequence: CDR1 LGHNA, CDR2 YSLEER. V lost 4 bases to trimming and J lost 5 bases; unmatched junction nucleotides: 6. This CDR3 region has 14 residues.

The CDR3 loop is CASSPNRASAETQYF. The DNA for the CDR3 is TGCGCCAGCAGTCCAAATCGGGCTAGCGCGGAGACCCAGTACTTC. The chain uses TRBV4-3 and TRBJ2-5; weak D call: TRBD2 (6 bases). Germline assignment: CDR1 LGHNA and CDR2 YSLEER. The CDR3 covers 15 residues. V was clipped by 6 bases and J by 5 bases, with 19 bases between them.

This sequence joins TRBV18 and TRBJ1-6; 8 nucleotides align to TRBD1. The CDR3 has 15 amino acids. Germline lookup yields CDR1 KGHSH and CDR2 LQKENI. The ends lost 5 bases at V and 8 bases at J; junction bases unmatched: 8. CDR3 sequence (DNA): TGTGCCAGCTCAGCTACGGGACAGGATCATTCACCCCTCCACTTT. It codes for CASSATGQDHSPLHF.

The chain uses TRBV18 and TRBJ1-1, with 8 bases identical to TRBD1. J was trimmed by 3 bases and V by 3 bases; bases with no gene match: 9. Per germline, CDR1 KGHSH and CDR2 LQKENI. The CDR3 has 16 amino acids. This CDR3 reads CASSPRSGGQDTEAFF. The DNA of the CDR3 is TGTGCCAGCTCACCCAGATCAGGGGGCCAGGACACTGAAGCTTTCTTT.

This chain links TRBV5-8 with TRBJ2-5; a possible D gene is TRBD2 (6 bases). V lost 2 bases, J lost 4 bases, and 21 bases lay in between. CDR1 SGHTS and CDR2 YDEGEE come from the germline V gene. CDR3 size: 17 residues. The CDR3 bases are TGTGCCAGCAGCTTCTATATACGGACAACCGGGGGAGAGACCCAGTACTTC. Amino acids: CASSFYIRTTGGETQYF.

The chain links TRBV13 to TRBJ2-1; 7 nucleotides match TRBD2. The CDR3 consists of 16 residues. Germline CDR1 and CDR2: PRHDT and FYEKMQ (reference sequence). The ends lost 2 bases at V and 3 bases at J; junction bases unmatched: 7. CDR3 bases: TGTGCCAGCAGCTTATATTCTAGCGGATTCTACAATGAGCAGTTCTTC. This codes for CASSLYSSGFYNEQFF.

The CDR3 region has the DNA TGTGCCAGCAGGCCGACAGGATCCCATAGCAATCAGCCCCAGCATTTT. This codes for CASRPTGSHSNQPQHF. The J gene is TRBJ1-5, the V gene TRBV2, with a possible D match to TRBD1 (6 bases). Germline CDR1 SNHLY, CDR2 FYNNEI. This CDR3 comprises 16 residues. V gave up 6 bases and J gave up 0 bases, with 15 bases separating them.

The CDR3 DNA is TGTGCCAGCAGCTTAGCGGAGGGATCCCAAGAGACCCAGTACTTC. Translated: CASSLAEGSQETQYF. The chain is built from TRBV7-9 and TRBJ2-5; a possible D gene is TRBD2 (6 bases). From germline, CDR1 is SEHNR and CDR2 FQNEAQ (reference sequence). Trimming pared 0 bases from V and 1 base from J, leaving 9 bases between. The CDR3 runs 15 residues.

The CDR3 sequence is CATSRGLAGVAKNIQYF. Written as DNA, the CDR3 is TGTGCCACCAGCAGGGGGCTAGCGGGAGTGGCCAAAAACATTCAGTACTTC. V gene TRBV15 combines with J gene TRBJ2-4, with TRBD2 matching 10 bases. The CDR3 extends over 17 amino acids. CDR1 is LNHNV and CDR2 is YYDKDF in the germline V gene (reference sequence). The V and J ends lost 3 bases and 1 base, in that order; junction bases with no gene match: 6.

The chain is built from TRBV7-2 and TRBJ1-6; the D gene is possibly TRBD1 (5 bases). CDR1 and CDR2 from the germline V gene are SGHTA and FQGNSA. V lost 0 bases to trimming and J lost 5 bases, with 11 bases between them. The CDR3 totals 16 residues. The CDR3 loop is CASSLAPGPNNSPLHF. The CDR3 nucleotides are TGTGCCAGCAGCTTAGCGCCAGGGCCTAATAATTCACCCCTCCACTTT.

J is TRBJ2-1 and V is TRBV2, with D maybe TRBD2 (5 bases). The CDR3 has 14 amino acids. V was clipped by 7 bases and J by 6 bases, with 16 bases between them. Germline V lookup: CDR1 SNHLY, CDR2 FYNNEI. Written as DNA, the CDR3 is TGTGCCAGCAAGGGAACCGGGATCGGCAATGAGCAGTTCTTC. This gives the protein CASKGTGIGNEQFF.

CDR3: CASSPFPDRANTEAFF. As DNA, the CDR3 is TGTGCCAGTAGCCCGTTCCCGGACAGGGCGAACACTGAAGCTTTCTTT. V is TRBV19 and J is TRBJ1-1, with 8 bases aligning to TRBD1. The CDR3 has 16 amino acids. Looked up from germline, CDR1 is LNHDA and CDR2 is SQIVND (reference sequence). The V segment lost 6 bases and the J segment 1 base; nucleotides outside the gene matches: 10.

This rearrangement joins TRBV28 to TRBJ1-5, with D uncertain. The CDR3 sequence is 12 residues long. The V gene lost 2 bases and the J gene lost 7 bases, with 6 bases spanning the gap. CDR1 MDHEN and CDR2 SYDVKM come from the germline V gene. CDR3 nucleotides: TGTGCCAGCAGTTTACACGGGCAGCCCCAGCATTTT. Translated: CASSLHGQPQHF.

This chain connects TRBV18 to TRBJ1-2; D possibly corresponds to TRBD1 (6 bases). This CDR3 is built from 13 residues. The germline V gene has CDR1 KGHSH and CDR2 LQKENI. The V end was cut by 6 bases, the J end by 1 base, with 9 bases between. The CDR3 sequence: CASSPDSNYGYTF. CDR3 DNA: TGTGCCAGCTCCCCGGACAGTAACTATGGCTACACCTTC.

The genes are TRBV18 and TRBJ2-1, with 8 bases fitting TRBD2. CDR1 is KGHSH, CDR2 LQKENI, per germline. V was clipped by 2 bases and J by 15 bases; unmatched bases: 6. The CDR3 length is 12 residues. The DNA for the CDR3 is TGTGCCAGCTCACCAACGGGGGGGCCAGGGTTCTTC. Amino acid sequence: CASSPTGGPGFF.

This chain links TRBV18 with TRBJ2-1; D not certain. CDR3 length: 12 residues. Looked up from germline, CDR1 is KGHSH and CDR2 is LQKENI. V was clipped by 6 bases and J by 9 bases, with 12 bases between them. The CDR3 here is CASSPTSSEQFF. The CDR3, as DNA: TGTGCCAGCTCGCCTACCTCTAGTGAGCAGTTCTTC.